One TCR beta chain is described in this entry. Its specificity is unknown. The authors reverse transcribed all of the isolated RNA, so sequencing captured expressed TCRB transcripts. Libraries were prepared by immunoSEQ multiplex PCR; TCRdb keeps only in-frame clonotypes and omits some of them. This repertoire shows roughly 340,000 clones, roughly 14% found once; its top ten account for about 0.016%. This specimen comes from a study of beta chain features in type 1 diabetes. Study-level points and caveats: Within each of all four CD4+ subsets, Type 1 diabetes patients had TCRB CDR3s that were moderately but significantly shorter. Sequencing used cDNA, and cells with high TCR expression could therefore be over-represented.

The clonotype was recovered from a woman aged 18 to 35 with type 1 diabetes. The sample comprised naive CD4+ T cells from blood.

This CDR3 is CASSLSKSQTF. CDR3 nucleotide sequence: TGTGCCAGCAGCTTGTCCAAGAGCCAAACCTTC. This chain joins TRBV5-8 and TRBJ1-2; no definite D call. Germline assignment: CDR1 SGHTS and CDR2 YDEGEE. With 1 base removed from V and 14 bases from J, the gap between germline ends came to 12 bases. This CDR3 is 11 amino acids long.